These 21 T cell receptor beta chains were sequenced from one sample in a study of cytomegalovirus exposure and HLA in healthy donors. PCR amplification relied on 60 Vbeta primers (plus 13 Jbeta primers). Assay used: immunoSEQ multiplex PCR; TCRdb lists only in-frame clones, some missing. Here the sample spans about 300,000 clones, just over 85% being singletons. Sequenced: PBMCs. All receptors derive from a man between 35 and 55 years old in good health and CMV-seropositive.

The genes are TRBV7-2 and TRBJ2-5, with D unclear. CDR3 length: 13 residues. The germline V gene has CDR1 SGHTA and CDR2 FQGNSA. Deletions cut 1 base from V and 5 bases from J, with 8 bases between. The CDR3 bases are TGTGCCAGCAGCTTAGATAGATCCGAGACCCAGTACTTC. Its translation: CASSLDRSETQYF.

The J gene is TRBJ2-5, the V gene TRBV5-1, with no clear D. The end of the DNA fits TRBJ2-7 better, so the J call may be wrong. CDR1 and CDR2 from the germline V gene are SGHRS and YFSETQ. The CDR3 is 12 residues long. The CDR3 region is CASSLALDEQYF. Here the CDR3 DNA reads TGCGCCAGCAGCTTGGCCCTAGACGAGCAGTACTTC.

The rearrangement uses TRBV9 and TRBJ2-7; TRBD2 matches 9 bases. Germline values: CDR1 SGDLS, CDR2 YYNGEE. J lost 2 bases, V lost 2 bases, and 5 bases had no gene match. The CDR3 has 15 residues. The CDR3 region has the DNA TGTGCCAGCAGCGTTGGTAGCGGGAGTGCCTACGAGCAGTACTTC. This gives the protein CASSVGSGSAYEQYF.

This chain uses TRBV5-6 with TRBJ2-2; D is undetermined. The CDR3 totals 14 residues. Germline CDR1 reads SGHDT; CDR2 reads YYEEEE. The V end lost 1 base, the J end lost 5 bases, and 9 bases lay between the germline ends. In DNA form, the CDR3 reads TGTGCCAGCAGCTTGAGATCCGGGACCGGGGAGCTGTTTTTT. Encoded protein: CASSLRSGTGELFF.

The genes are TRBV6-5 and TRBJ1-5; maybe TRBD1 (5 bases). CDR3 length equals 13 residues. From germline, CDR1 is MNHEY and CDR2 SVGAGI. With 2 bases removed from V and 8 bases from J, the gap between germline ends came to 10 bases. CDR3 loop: CASSYGADKPQHF. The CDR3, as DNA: TGTGCCAGCAGTTACGGGGCGGATAAGCCCCAGCATTTT.

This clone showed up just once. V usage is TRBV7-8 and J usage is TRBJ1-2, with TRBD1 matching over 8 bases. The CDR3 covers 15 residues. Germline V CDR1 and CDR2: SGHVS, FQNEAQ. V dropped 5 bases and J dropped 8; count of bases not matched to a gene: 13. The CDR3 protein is CASSPERTGYGGYTF. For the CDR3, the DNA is TGTGCCAGCAGCCCAGAGCGGACAGGGTATGGCGGCTACACCTTC.

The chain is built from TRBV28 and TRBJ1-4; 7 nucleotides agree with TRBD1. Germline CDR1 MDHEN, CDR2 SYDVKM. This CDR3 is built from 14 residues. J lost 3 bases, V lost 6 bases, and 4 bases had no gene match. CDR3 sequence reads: CASSSGGANEKLFF. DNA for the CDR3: TGTGCCAGCAGCTCAGGGGGAGCTAATGAAAAACTGTTTTTT.

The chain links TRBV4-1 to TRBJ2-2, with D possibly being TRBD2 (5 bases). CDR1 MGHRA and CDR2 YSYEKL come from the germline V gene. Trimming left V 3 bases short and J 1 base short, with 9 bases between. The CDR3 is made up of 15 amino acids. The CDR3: CASSQGVMNTGELFF. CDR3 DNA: TGCGCCAGCAGCCAGGGAGTAATGAACACCGGGGAGCTGTTTTTT.

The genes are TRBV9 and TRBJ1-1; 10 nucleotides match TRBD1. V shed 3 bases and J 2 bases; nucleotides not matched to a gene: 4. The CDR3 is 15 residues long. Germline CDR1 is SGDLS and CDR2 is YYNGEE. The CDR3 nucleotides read TGTGCCAGCAGCGCCGGGACAGGGGAAAACACTGAAGCTTTCTTT. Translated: CASSAGTGENTEAFF.

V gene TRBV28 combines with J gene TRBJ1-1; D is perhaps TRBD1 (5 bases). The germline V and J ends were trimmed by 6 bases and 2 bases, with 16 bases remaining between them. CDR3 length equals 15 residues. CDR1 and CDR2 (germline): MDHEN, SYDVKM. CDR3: CASSAPQGRNTEAFF. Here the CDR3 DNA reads TGTGCCAGCAGCGCCCCCCAGGGAAGAAACACTGAAGCTTTCTTT. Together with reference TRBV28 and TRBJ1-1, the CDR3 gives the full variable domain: DVKVTQSSRYLVKRTGEKVFLECVQDMDHENMFWYRQDPGLGLRLIYFSYDVKMKEKGDIPEGYSVSREKKERFSLILESASTNQTSMYLCASSAPQGRNTEAFFGQGTRLTVV.

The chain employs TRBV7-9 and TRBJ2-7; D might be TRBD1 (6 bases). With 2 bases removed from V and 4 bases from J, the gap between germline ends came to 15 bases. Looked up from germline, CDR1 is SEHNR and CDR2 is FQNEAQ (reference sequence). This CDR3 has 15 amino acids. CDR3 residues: CASSLRAGANYEQYF. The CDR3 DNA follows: TGTGCCAGCAGCTTAAGGGCAGGGGCAAATTACGAGCAGTACTTC. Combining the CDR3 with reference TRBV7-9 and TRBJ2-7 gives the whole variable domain DTGVSQNPRHKITKRGQNVTFRCDPISEHNRLYWYRQTLGQGPEFLTYFQNEAQLEKSRLLSDRFSAERPKGSFSTLEIQRTEQGDSAMYLCASSLRAGANYEQYFGPGTRLTVT.

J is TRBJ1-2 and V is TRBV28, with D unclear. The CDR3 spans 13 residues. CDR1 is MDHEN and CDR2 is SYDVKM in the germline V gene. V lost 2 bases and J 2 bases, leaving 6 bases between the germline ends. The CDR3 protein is CASSLIQNYGYTF. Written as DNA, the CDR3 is TGTGCCAGCAGTTTAATACAGAACTATGGCTACACCTTC.

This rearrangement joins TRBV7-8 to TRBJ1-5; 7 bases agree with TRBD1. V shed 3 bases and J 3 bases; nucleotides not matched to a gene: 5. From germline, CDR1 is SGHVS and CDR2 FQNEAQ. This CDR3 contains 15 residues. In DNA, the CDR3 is TGTGCCAGCAGCTTTCTTACAGGGGCCAATCAGCCCCAGCATTTT. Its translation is CASSFLTGANQPQHF.

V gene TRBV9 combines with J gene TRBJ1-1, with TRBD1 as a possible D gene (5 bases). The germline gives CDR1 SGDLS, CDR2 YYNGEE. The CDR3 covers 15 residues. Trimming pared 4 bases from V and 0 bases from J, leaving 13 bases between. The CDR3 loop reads CASSPDGGLNTEAFF. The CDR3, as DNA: TGTGCCAGCAGCCCAGACGGGGGATTGAACACTGAAGCTTTCTTT.

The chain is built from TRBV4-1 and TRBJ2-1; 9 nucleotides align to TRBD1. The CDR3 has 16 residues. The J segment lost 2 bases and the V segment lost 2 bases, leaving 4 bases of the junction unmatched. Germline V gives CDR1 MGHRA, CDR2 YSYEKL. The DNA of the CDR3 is TGCGCCAGCAGCCAATCGAGACAGGGGGCCTACAATGAGCAGTTCTTC. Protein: CASSQSRQGAYNEQFF.

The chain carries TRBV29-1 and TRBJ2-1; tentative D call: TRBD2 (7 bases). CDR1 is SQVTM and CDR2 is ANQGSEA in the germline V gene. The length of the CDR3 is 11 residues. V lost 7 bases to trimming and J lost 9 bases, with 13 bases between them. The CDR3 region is CSAARGGEQFF. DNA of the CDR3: TGCAGCGCCGCGAGGGGGGGTGAGCAGTTCTTC.

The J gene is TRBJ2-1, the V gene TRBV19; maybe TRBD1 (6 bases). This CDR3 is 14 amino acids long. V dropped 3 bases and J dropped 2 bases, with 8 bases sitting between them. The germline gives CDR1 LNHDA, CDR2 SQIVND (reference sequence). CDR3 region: CASSMGTTYNEQFF. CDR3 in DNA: TGTGCCAGTAGTATGGGGACAACCTACAATGAGCAGTTCTTC.

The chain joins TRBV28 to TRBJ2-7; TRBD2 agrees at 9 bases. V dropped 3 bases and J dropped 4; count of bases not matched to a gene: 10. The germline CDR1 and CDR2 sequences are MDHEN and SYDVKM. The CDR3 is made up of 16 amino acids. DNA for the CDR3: TGTGCCAGCAGTTTGTTTAGCGGGAGCGGTTTGTACGAGCAGTACTTC. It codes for CASSLFSGSGLYEQYF.

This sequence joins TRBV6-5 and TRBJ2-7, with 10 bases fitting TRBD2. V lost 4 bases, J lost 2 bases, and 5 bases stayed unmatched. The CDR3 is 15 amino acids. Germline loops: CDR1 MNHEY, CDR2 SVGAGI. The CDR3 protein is CASSSPGLATYEQYF. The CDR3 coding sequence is TGTGCCAGCAGTTCCCCGGGACTAGCGACCTACGAGCAGTACTTC.

CDR3 DNA sequence: TGCGCCAGCAGCATCGGGACTAATGGGGAGCTGTTTTTT. It specifies CASSIGTNGELFF. The chain is built from TRBV5-1 and TRBJ2-2, with 7 bases matching TRBD2. Per the germline V gene, CDR1 is SGHRS and CDR2 is YFSETQ. J gave up 8 bases and V 4 bases, and 5 bases lay outside the gene matches. There are 13 residues in the CDR3.

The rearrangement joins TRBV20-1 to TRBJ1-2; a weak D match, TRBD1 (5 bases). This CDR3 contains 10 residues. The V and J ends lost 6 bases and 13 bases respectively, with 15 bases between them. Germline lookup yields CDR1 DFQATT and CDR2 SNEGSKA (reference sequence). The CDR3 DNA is TGCAGTGCCCGGGTGGAGGGACTCACCTTC. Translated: CSARVEGLTF.